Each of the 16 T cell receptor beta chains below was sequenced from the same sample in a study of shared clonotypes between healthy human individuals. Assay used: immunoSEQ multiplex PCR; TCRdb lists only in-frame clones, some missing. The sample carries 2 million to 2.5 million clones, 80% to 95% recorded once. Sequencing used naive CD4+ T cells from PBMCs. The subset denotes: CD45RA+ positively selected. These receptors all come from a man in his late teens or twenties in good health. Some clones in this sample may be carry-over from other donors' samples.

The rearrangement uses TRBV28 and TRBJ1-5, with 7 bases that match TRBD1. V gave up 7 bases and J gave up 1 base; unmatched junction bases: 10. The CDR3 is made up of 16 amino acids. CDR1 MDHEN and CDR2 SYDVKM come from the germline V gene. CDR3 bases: TGTGCCAGCAAACCCCAGGGGGTTTGGAGCAATCAGCCCCAGCATTTT. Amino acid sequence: CASKPQGVWSNQPQHF.

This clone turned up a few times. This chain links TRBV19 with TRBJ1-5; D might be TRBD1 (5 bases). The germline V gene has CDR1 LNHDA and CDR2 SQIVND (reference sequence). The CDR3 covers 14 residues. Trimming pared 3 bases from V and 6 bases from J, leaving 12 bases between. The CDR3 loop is CASSMGQGSQPQHF. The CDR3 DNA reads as TGTGCCAGTAGTATGGGTCAGGGCAGTCAGCCCCAGCATTTT.

The CDR3 spells CASSYRSNEQYF. The CDR3 nucleotides are TGTGCCAGCAGTTATCGGTCCAACGAGCAGTACTTC. This chain joins TRBV6-5 and TRBJ2-7; D is undetermined. The CDR3 contains 12 residues. V was clipped by 3 bases and J by 5 bases, with 8 bases between them. Germline-derived CDR1 and CDR2 are MNHEY and SVGAGI.

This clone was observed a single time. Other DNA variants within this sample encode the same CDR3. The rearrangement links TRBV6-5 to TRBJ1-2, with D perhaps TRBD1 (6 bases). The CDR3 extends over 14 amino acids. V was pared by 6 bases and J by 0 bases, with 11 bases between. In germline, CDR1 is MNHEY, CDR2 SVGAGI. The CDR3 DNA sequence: TGTGCCAGCAGCCGCGGACAGCCTAACTATGGCTACACCTTC. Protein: CASSRGQPNYGYTF.

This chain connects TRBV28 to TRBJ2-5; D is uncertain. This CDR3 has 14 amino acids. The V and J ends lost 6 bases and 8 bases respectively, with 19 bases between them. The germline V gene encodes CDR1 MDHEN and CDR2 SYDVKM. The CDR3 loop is CASRLRRARETQYF. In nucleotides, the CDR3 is TGTGCCAGCAGGTTAAGACGAGCAAGAGAAACCCAGTACTTC.

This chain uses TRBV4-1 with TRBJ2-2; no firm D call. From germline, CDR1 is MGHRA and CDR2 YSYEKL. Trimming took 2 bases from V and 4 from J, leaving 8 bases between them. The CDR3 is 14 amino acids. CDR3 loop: CASSQPPGTGELFF. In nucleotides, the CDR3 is TGCGCCAGCAGCCAACCCCCGGGCACCGGGGAGCTGTTTTTT.

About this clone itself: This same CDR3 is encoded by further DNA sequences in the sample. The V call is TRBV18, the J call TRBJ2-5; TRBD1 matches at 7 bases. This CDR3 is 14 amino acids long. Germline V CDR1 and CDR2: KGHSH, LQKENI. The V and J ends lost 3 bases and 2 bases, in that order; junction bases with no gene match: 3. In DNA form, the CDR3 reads TGTGCCAGCTCACCGACAGGGAGTCAAGAGACCCAGTACTTC. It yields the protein CASSPTGSQETQYF.

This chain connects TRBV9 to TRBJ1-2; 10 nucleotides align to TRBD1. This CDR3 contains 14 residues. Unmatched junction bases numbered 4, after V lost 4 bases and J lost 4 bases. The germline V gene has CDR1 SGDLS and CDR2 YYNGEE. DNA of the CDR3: TGTGCCAGCAGCCCAAGGACAGGGGGCTATGGCTACACCTTC. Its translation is CASSPRTGGYGYTF.

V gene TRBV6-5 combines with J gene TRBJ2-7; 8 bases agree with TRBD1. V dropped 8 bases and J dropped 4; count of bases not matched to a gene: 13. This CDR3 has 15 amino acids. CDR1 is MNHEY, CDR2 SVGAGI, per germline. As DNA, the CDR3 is TGTGCCAGCGGGCCCCGTGACAGGGGTAGTTACGAGCAGTACTTC. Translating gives CASGPRDRGSYEQYF.

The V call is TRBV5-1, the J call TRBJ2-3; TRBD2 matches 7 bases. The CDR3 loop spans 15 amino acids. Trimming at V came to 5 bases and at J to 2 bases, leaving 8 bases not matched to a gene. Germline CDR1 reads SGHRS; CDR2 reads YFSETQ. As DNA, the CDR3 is TGCGCCAGCAGACTGGGACTACCACTCACAGATACGCAGTATTTT. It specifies CASRLGLPLTDTQYF.

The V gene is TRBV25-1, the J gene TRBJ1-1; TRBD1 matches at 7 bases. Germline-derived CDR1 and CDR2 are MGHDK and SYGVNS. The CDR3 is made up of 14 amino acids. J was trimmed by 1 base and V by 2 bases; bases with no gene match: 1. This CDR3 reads CASSETGENTEAFF. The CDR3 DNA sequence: TGTGCCAGCAGTGAAACAGGGGAGAACACTGAAGCTTTCTTT.

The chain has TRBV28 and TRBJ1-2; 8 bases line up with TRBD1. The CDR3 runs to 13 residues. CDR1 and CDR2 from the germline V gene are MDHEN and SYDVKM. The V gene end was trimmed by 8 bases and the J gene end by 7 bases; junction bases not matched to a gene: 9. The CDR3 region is CASVKTGTGGYTF. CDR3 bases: TGTGCCAGCGTCAAGACAGGGACAGGTGGCTACACCTTC.

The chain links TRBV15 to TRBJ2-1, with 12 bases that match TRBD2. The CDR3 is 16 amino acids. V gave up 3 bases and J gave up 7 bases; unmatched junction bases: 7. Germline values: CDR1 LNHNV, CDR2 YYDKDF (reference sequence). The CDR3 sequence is CATSSEQTSGRNEQFF. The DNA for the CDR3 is TGTGCCACCAGCAGCGAACAGACTAGCGGGAGAAATGAGCAGTTCTTC. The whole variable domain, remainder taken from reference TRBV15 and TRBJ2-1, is DAMVIQNPRYQVTQFGKPVTLSCSQTLNHNVMYWYQQKSSQAPKLLFHYYDKDFNNEADTPDNFQSRRPNTSFCFLDIRSPGLGDTAMYLCATSSEQTSGRNEQFFGPGTRLTVL.

The CDR3 loop reads CASSSGKYNEQFF. In nucleotides, the CDR3 is TGCGCCAGCAGCTCGGGGAAGTACAATGAGCAGTTCTTC. The genes are TRBV5-1 and TRBJ2-1; D might be TRBD2 (5 bases). Germline V gene data show CDR1 as SGHRS and CDR2 as YFSETQ. The CDR3 extends over 13 amino acids. The ends were cut back, 3 bases at V and 4 bases at J, with 8 bases in the middle.

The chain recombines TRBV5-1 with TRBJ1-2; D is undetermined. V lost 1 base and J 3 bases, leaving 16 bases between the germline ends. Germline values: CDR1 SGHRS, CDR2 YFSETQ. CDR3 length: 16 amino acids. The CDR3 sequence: CASSLKTSRGDYGYTF. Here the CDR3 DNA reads TGCGCCAGCAGCTTGAAGACAAGCCGGGGTGACTATGGCTACACCTTC.

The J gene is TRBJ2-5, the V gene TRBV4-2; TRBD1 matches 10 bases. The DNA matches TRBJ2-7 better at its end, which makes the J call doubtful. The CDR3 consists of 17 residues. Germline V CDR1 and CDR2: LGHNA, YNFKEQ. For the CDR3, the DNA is TGTGCCAGCAGCCAAGAGGGTTTAGGGACAGGGGCCTACGAGCAGTACTTC. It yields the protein CASSQEGLGTGAYEQYF.